This record concerns one TCR beta chain sequence. Germline and junction disagree at one end, which may indicate a read error. This sample stems from a study of control samples from healthy donors and cancer patients. Some clones are missing from TCRdb's copy, which holds only in-frame ones; the method was immunoSEQ multiplex PCR. Of about 82,000 clones detected, about 91% appear once; the ten largest clones hold roughly 7%. This CDR3 has 15 amino acids. Germline-derived CDR1 and CDR2 are KGHSH and LQKENI. The receptor was derived from a man aged 45 to 65 in good health. Material: blood. This chain joins TRBV18 and TRBJ1-1; TRBD1 matches 7 bases. The CDR3 spells CASSSGGAVKTEAFF. CDR3 in DNA: TGTGCCAGCTCATCAGGGGGGGCGGTGAAAACTGAAGCTTTCTTT.